A selection of T cell receptor beta chains follows, all from one sample in a study of blood T cell repertoires in COVID-19. The repertoire was sequenced with immunoSEQ multiplex PCR; TCRdb's copy has only in-frame clones and lacks some. This sample yields roughly 140,000 clones, of which over 70% are seen a single time; less than 2% belongs to the top ten. Material for sequencing was peripheral blood. The source of these receptors is a woman aged 60-70 years with acute or convalescent COVID-19. CDR3s include the opening cysteine and the closing phenylalanine or tryptophan. The order of the fields is V gene, clone size, J gene, D gene, CDR3 protein, CDR3 DNA. D genes are given only for firm matches. Size tells how often a clone was seen (once, few, many) or the class of an expanded clone, and some rows leave it out.

TRBV28	few	TRBJ2-2	TRBD1	CASTQRQGHTGELFF	TGTGCCAGCACCCAGCGACAGGGTCACACCGGGGAGCTGTTTTTT
TRBV28	-	TRBJ2-5	-	CASSLGGQETQYF	TGTGCCAGCAGTCTGGGGGGTCAAGAGACCCAGTACTTC
TRBV7-9	few	TRBJ2-7	-	CASSSTALYEQYF	TGTGCCAGCAGCTCGACAGCCCTATACGAGCAGTACTTC
TRBV5-1	few	TRBJ2-7	-	CASSFQTSGYEQYF	TGCGCCAGCTCTTTCCAGACCTCGGGATACGAGCAGTACTTC
TRBV11-2	-	TRBJ2-5	-	CASSPERGSHQETQYF	TGTGCCAGCAGCCCAGAAAGGGGGAGCCACCAAGAGACCCAGTACTTC
TRBV27	-	TRBJ1-5	-	CASSLSSVQPQHF	TGTGCCAGCAGTTTATCGTCGGTTCAGCCCCAGCATTTT
TRBV10-2	-	TRBJ1-2	-	CASTGGRGGYGYTF	TGCGCCAGCACCGGAGGCAGGGGCGGCTATGGCTACACCTTC
TRBV6-5	-	TRBJ1-1	TRBD1	CASKQPTGGAEAFF	TGTGCCAGCAAACAACCCACAGGGGGGGCTGAAGCTTTCTTT
TRBV15	-	TRBJ1-4	-	CATSSSAGEKLFF	TGTGCCACCAGCAGCTCAGCGGGGGAAAAACTGTTTTTT
TRBV7-2	-	TRBJ1-2	-	CASSLVSGNYGYTF	TGTGCCAGCAGCTTAGTGTCCGGGAACTATGGCTACACCTTC
TRBV21-1	few	TRBJ2-1	-	CASSKTPSELGTARYNEQFF	TGTGCCAGCAGCAAAACCCCGTCCGAGCTAGGGACAGCGAGGTACAATGAGCAGTTCTTC
TRBV6-5	-	TRBJ2-5	-	CASSYSRGSETQYF	TGTGCCAGCAGTTACTCGAGAGGGTCCGAGACCCAGTACTTC
TRBV5-1	once	TRBJ2-5	-	CASSRGSQETQYF	TGCGCCAGCAGTCGAGGTAGCCAAGAGACCCAGTACTTC